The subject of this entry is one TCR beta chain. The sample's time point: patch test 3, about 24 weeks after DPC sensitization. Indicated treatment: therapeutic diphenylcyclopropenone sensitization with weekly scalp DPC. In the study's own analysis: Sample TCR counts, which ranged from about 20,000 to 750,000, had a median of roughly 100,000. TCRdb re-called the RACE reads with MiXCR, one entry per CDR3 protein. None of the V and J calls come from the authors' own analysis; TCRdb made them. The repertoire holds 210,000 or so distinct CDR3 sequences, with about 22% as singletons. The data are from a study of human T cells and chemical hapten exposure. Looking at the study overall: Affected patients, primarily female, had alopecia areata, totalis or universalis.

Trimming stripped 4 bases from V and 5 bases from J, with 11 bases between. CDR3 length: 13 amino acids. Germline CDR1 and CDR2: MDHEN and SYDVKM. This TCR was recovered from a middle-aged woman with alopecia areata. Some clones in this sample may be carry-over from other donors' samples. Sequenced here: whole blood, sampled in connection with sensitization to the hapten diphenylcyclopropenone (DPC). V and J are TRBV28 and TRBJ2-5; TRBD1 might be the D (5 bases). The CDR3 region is CASSSPRGETQYF. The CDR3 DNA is TGTGCCAGCAGTTCACCAAGGGGCGAGACCCAGTACTTC.